The 29 T cell receptor beta chains reported below all come from one sample, sequenced in a study of beta chain features in type 1 diabetes. Of the isolated RNA, all was reverse transcribed, and so the sequenced material was expressed TCRB transcripts. The protocol was immunoSEQ multiplex PCR, while the TCRdb copy is restricted to in-frame clones and leaves out a portion. Of roughly 250,000 clones listed, over 9.5% are singletons. Sequencing was carried out using naive CD4+ T cells from blood. Every receptor here comes from a woman aged 18 to 35 in good health.

The V and J genes are TRBV19 and TRBJ1-1; the D gene is possibly TRBD1 (5 bases). CDR3 length equals 13 residues. The germline CDR1 and CDR2 sequences are LNHDA and SQIVND (reference sequence). The germline V and J ends were trimmed by 2 bases and 8 bases, with 12 bases remaining between them. Here the CDR3 reads CASSIRGTPEAFF. The CDR3 DNA reads as TGTGCCAGTAGTATAAGAGGGACTCCCGAAGCTTTCTTT.

The J gene is TRBJ2-1, the V gene TRBV11-2; 8 bases match TRBD2. CDR3 length: 17 amino acids. J gave up 4 bases and V 0 bases, and 8 bases lay outside the gene matches. Germline values: CDR1 SGHAT, CDR2 FQNNGV. CDR3 DNA sequence: TGTGCCAGCAGCTTAGATCACTTTAGCGGGAATTACAATGAGCAGTTCTTC. The encoded protein is CASSLDHFSGNYNEQFF.

The chain couples TRBV5-1 to TRBJ2-2, with D unresolved. This CDR3 is built from 14 residues. Per germline, CDR1 SGHRS and CDR2 YFSETQ. V lost 4 bases and J 5 bases, leaving 12 bases between the germline ends. CDR3 DNA: TGCGCCAGCAGCACCCTCACAGATACCGGGGAGCTGTTTTTT. As protein: CASSTLTDTGELFF.

The chain employs TRBV6-5 and TRBJ1-2, with D hard to call. The CDR3 extends over 13 amino acids. Trimming removed 4 bases from V and 4 bases from J, with 10 bases in between. Germline-derived CDR1 and CDR2 are MNHEY and SVGAGI. CDR3 coding DNA: TGTGCCAGCAGTTCCCTGCCAGGCTATGGCTACACCTTC. It encodes CASSSLPGYGYTF.

This clone was seen a few times. The sample contains more than one DNA sequence encoding this CDR3. The chain has TRBV30 and TRBJ1-2; 7 bases match TRBD1. The CDR3 runs 12 residues. CDR1 and CDR2 (germline): GTSNPN, SVGIG (reference sequence). Trimming removed 2 bases from V and 4 bases from J; junction bases left unmatched: 1. The CDR3 is CAWSRQGYGYTF. In DNA form, the CDR3 reads TGTGCCTGGAGTAGACAGGGCTATGGCTACACCTTC.

The CDR3 is CAWSYIRDTQYF. CDR3 DNA sequence: TGTGCCTGGAGTTATATACGGGATACGCAGTATTTT. This chain connects TRBV30 to TRBJ2-3; D is undetermined. CDR1 GTSNPN and CDR2 SVGIG come from the germline V gene (reference sequence). CDR3 length equals 12 residues. V shed 2 bases and J shed 6 bases, with 9 bases lying between them.

To note about this clone: Mismatch with germline at one junction end may stem from a read error. The sample contains more than one DNA sequence encoding this CDR3. The genes are TRBV9 and TRBJ2-2; D might be TRBD1 (5 bases). The CDR3 is made up of 15 amino acids. Germline CDR1 is SGDLS and CDR2 is YYNGEE. The CDR3 sequence: CASSVGATSRGELFF. The CDR3 bases are TGTGCTAGCAGCGTAGGGGCTACCAGTAGAGGGGAGCTGTTTTTT.

Turning to this clone: Other DNA sequences in the same sample also yield this CDR3. The J gene is TRBJ2-4, the V gene TRBV4-1, with 9 positions matching TRBD1. Germline V lookup: CDR1 MGHRA, CDR2 YSYEKL. The CDR3 loop spans 15 amino acids. The ends lost 3 bases at V and 3 bases at J; junction bases unmatched: 3. The CDR3 here is CASSHPGQGKNIQYF. CDR3 nucleotide sequence: TGCGCCAGCAGCCACCCGGGACAGGGCAAAAACATTCAGTACTTC.

This clone was counted a few times. V is TRBV2 and J is TRBJ2-3; D gene uncertain. From germline, CDR1 is SNHLY and CDR2 FYNNEI. Trimming cost V 8 bases and J 2 bases, with 20 bases left between them. The CDR3 has 16 amino acids. The CDR3 region is CASVNPNPGLTDTQYF. In nucleotides, the CDR3 is TGTGCCAGCGTCAACCCCAACCCCGGTCTCACAGATACGCAGTATTTT.

This clone has only a few counts. The CDR3 is CASSSTRGSQPQHF. The CDR3 DNA reads TGTGCCAGTAGTTCCACCAGGGGCAGTCAGCCCCAGCATTTT. The chain couples TRBV19 to TRBJ1-5, with D perhaps matching TRBD1 (6 bases). This CDR3 spans 14 amino acids. Per the germline V gene, CDR1 is LNHDA and CDR2 is SQIVND (reference sequence). The V gene lost 5 bases and the J gene lost 6 bases, with 14 bases spanning the gap.

The chain joins TRBV2 to TRBJ2-7, with 8 bases lining up with TRBD1. The V segment lost 8 bases and the J segment 0 bases; nucleotides outside the gene matches: 3. Germline CDR1 is SNHLY and CDR2 is FYNNEI. CDR3 length: 13 residues. The DNA of the CDR3 is TGTGCCAGCTGTACAGGGGGCTCCTACGAGCAGTACTTC. Translated, it gives CASCTGGSYEQYF.

This clone came up a few times. The V call is TRBV13, the J call TRBJ2-1; weak D call: TRBD1 (5 bases). This CDR3 region has 15 residues. Trimming took 3 bases from V and 4 from J, leaving 13 bases between them. Germline V gives CDR1 PRHDT, CDR2 FYEKMQ (reference sequence). The CDR3: CASSFLLDSYNEQFF. The DNA for the CDR3 is TGTGCCAGCAGCTTCCTACTCGACAGTTACAATGAGCAGTTCTTC.

There are a few counts of this clone. This chain joins TRBV2 and TRBJ2-2; D may be TRBD2 (6 bases). This CDR3 spans 13 amino acids. Germline-derived CDR1 and CDR2 are SNHLY and FYNNEI. V shed 4 bases and J shed 6 bases, with 9 bases lying between them. CDR3 in amino acids: CASSGLGAGELFF. The DNA for the CDR3 is TGTGCCAGCAGTGGACTAGGAGCCGGGGAGCTGTTTTTT.

This clone appeared a few times. J is TRBJ2-5 and V is TRBV14; 7 bases map to TRBD2. The J call may be wrong; the DNA end is better matched by TRBJ2-7. Germline CDR1 SGHDN, CDR2 FVKESK. The CDR3 has 15 amino acids. Written as DNA, the CDR3 is TGTGCCAGCAGCGTCTCTGGCGGGAGCTCCTACGAGCAGTACTTC. It specifies CASSVSGGSSYEQYF.

The rearrangement joins TRBV14 to TRBJ1-1, with a weak D call TRBD1 (5 bases). Trimming left V 1 base short and J 1 base short, with 13 bases between. This CDR3 has 16 amino acids. Germline CDR1 reads SGHDN; CDR2 reads FVKESK. The CDR3 reads CASSQVGGGENTEAFF. The CDR3, as DNA: TGTGCCAGCAGCCAAGTCGGGGGAGGGGAGAACACTGAAGCTTTCTTT.

The CDR3 DNA is TGTGCCAGCAGCACAACCCCAGCGAGATACACAGATACGCAGTATTTT. Amino acids: CASSTTPARYTDTQYF. The chain carries TRBV7-3 and TRBJ2-3; D is undetermined. V was cut by 5 bases and J by 2 bases, with 17 bases left in between. This CDR3 comprises 16 residues. The germline CDR1 and CDR2 sequences are SGHTA and FQGTGA.

This chain connects TRBV5-6 to TRBJ1-1; 10 bases map to TRBD1. Germline V gives CDR1 SGHDT, CDR2 YYEEEE. The CDR3 runs to 16 residues. The V segment lost 6 bases and the J segment 4 bases; nucleotides outside the gene matches: 12. For the CDR3, the DNA is TGTGCCAGCACCCTATTCGACAGGGGGCATGGCACTGAAGCTTTCTTT. Translation: CASTLFDRGHGTEAFF.

Only a few counts were recorded for this clone. V is TRBV5-4 and J is TRBJ1-5, with 8 bases lining up with TRBD1. This CDR3 contains 14 residues. CDR1 is SGHNT and CDR2 is YYREEE in the germline V gene (reference sequence). Trimming cost V 4 bases and J 2 bases; bases outside gene matches: 2. The CDR3: CASSVDRGNQPQHF. For the CDR3, the DNA is TGTGCCAGCAGCGTGGACAGGGGCAATCAGCCCCAGCATTTT.

This clone was observed at least ten times. V gene TRBV4-2 combines with J gene TRBJ1-2; tentative D call: TRBD1 (5 bases). From germline, CDR1 is LGHNA and CDR2 YNFKEQ. The germline V and J ends were trimmed by 1 base and 4 bases, with 13 bases remaining between them. This CDR3 has 15 amino acids. The CDR3 is CASSQGRDSIYGYTF. The CDR3 DNA follows: TGTGCCAGCAGCCAAGGCAGGGACTCTATCTATGGCTACACCTTC.

This clone has only a few counts. The chain uses TRBV2 and TRBJ2-1; possibly TRBD1 for D (5 bases). V lost 6 bases and J 5 bases, leaving 11 bases between the germline ends. Germline V gene lookup returns CDR1 SNHLY and CDR2 FYNNEI. This CDR3 has 13 residues. In DNA form, the CDR3 reads TGTGCCAGCAGCAAAATAGGGGACAATGAGCAGTTCTTC. Its translation is CASSKIGDNEQFF.

This clone was seen repeatedly, ten times or more. The gene calls are TRBV7-9 and TRBJ2-5, with 10 nucleotides matching TRBD1. Germline loops: CDR1 SEHNR, CDR2 FQNEAQ (reference sequence). V shed 7 bases and J 3 bases; nucleotides not matched to a gene: 8. This CDR3 contains 15 residues. The CDR3 coding sequence is TGTGCCAGCACCCTAGGACAGGGGGGAGAAGAGACCCAGTACTTC. Translated: CASTLGQGGEETQYF.

CDR3 sequence (DNA): TGTGCCAGCAGTGGGGACAGGGTACAGGAGCAGTTCTTC. It encodes CASSGDRVQEQFF. The chain couples TRBV2 to TRBJ2-1; 9 bases agree with TRBD1. The ends lost 4 bases at V and 10 bases at J; junction bases unmatched: 5. Germline V gives CDR1 SNHLY, CDR2 FYNNEI. This CDR3 has 13 amino acids.

Only a few counts were recorded for this clone. This chain links TRBV14 with TRBJ2-5; a possible D gene is TRBD1 (7 bases). CDR1 SGHDN and CDR2 FVKESK come from the germline V gene. The CDR3 extends over 16 amino acids. V lost 0 bases and J lost 7, with 18 bases in between. The CDR3 loop is CASSQDRGTAKGTQYF. The CDR3 DNA sequence: TGTGCCAGCAGCCAAGATCGGGGGACAGCGAAAGGGACCCAGTACTTC.

The V and J genes are TRBV19 and TRBJ2-5; D is perhaps TRBD1 (6 bases). Looked up from germline, CDR1 is LNHDA and CDR2 is SQIVND (reference sequence). The CDR3 extends over 16 amino acids. Trimming pared 4 bases from V and 1 base from J, leaving 16 bases between. This chain's CDR3 is CASSNYRAPLQETQYF. The CDR3 nucleotides are TGTGCCAGTAGTAACTACAGGGCACCCCTCCAAGAGACCCAGTACTTC.

The V and J genes are TRBV30 and TRBJ2-7; D not certain. Germline CDR1 reads GTSNPN; CDR2 reads SVGIG (reference sequence). The CDR3 covers 16 residues. V lost 3 bases, J lost 0 bases, and 18 bases lay in between. The CDR3, as DNA: TGTGCCTGGAGCCTCCCAGTGGGCATACGCTCCTACGAGCAGTACTTC. Amino acid sequence: CAWSLPVGIRSYEQYF.

This rearrangement joins TRBV30 to TRBJ2-2; no clear D gene. The CDR3 loop spans 17 amino acids. V was pared by 0 bases and J by 1 base, with 15 bases between. Germline V lookup: CDR1 GTSNPN, CDR2 SVGIG (reference sequence). The CDR3 is CAWSVLVGRLNTGELFF. CDR3 sequence (DNA): TGTGCCTGGAGTGTACTTGTTGGCAGGTTGAACACCGGGGAGCTGTTTTTT.

The chain employs TRBV28 and TRBJ1-2; D ambiguous. The CDR3 is made up of 13 amino acids. V lost 0 bases, J lost 4 bases, and 6 bases lay in between. CDR1 is MDHEN, CDR2 SYDVKM, per germline. In DNA form, the CDR3 reads TGTGCCAGCAGTTTATGGCAGATCTATGGCTACACCTTC. Protein product: CASSLWQIYGYTF.

For this clone: A junction end diverges from the germline sequence, so it may reflect a read error. J is TRBJ1-1 and V is TRBV6-5; D perhaps matches TRBD1 (5 bases). Germline V gene sequence: CDR1 MNHEY, CDR2 SVGAGI. This CDR3 comprises 15 residues. The CDR3 loop reads CAGSRQGTMNTEAFF. The CDR3 coding sequence is TGTGCCGGCAGCCGCCAGGGTACGATGAACACTGAAGCTTTCTTT.

This clone was counted only a few times. The chain combines TRBV9 with TRBJ1-1; D is unresolved. With 1 base removed from V and 3 bases from J, the gap between germline ends came to 13 bases. The CDR3 is made up of 15 amino acids. CDR1 and CDR2 (germline): SGDLS, YYNGEE. CDR3 DNA sequence: TGTGCCAGCAGCGTATTACCTGAGCCGGACACTGAAGCTTTCTTT. Translation: CASSVLPEPDTEAFF.